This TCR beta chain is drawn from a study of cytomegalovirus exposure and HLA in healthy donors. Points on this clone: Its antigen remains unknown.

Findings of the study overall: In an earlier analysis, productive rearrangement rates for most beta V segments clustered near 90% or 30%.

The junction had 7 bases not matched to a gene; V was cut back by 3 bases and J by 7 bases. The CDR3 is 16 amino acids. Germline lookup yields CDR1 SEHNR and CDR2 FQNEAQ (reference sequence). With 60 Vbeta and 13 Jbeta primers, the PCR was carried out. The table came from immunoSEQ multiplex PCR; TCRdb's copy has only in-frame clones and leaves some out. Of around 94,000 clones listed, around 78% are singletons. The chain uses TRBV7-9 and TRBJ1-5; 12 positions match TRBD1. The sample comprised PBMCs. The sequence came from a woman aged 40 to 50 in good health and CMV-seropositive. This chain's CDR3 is CASSFTGTGGGQPQHF. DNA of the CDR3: TGTGCCAGCAGCTTTACCGGGACAGGGGGCGGCCAGCCCCAGCATTTT.